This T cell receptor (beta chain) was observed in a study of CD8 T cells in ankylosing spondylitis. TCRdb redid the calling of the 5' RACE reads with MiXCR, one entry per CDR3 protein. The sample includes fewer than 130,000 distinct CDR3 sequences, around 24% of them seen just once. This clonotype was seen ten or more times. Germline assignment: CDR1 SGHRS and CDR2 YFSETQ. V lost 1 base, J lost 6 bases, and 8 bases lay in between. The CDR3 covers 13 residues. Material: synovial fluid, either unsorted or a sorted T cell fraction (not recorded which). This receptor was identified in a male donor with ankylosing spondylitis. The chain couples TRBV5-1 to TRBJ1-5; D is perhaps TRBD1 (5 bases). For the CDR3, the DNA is TGCGCCAGCAGCTTGAATGGGGGTCAGCCCCAGCATTTT. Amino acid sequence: CASSLNGGQPQHF. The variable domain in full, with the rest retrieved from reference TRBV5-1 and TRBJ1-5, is KAGVTQTPRYLIKTRGQQVTLSCSPISGHRSVSWYQQTPGQGLQFLFEYFSETQRNKGNFPGRFSGRQFSNSRSEMNVSTLELGDSALYLCASSLNGGQPQHFGDGTRLSIL.